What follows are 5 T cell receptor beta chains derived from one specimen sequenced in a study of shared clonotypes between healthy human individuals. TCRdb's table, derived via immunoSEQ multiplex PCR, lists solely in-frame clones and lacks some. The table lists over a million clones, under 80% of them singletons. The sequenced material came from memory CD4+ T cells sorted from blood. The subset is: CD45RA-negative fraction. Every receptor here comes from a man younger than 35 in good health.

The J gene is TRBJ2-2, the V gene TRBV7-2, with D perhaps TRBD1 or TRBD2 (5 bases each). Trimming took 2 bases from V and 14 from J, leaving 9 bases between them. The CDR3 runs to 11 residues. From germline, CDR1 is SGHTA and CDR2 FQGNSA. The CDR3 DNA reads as TGTGCCAGCAGCTTAACGGGACCCCTGTTTTTT. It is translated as CASSLTGPLFF.

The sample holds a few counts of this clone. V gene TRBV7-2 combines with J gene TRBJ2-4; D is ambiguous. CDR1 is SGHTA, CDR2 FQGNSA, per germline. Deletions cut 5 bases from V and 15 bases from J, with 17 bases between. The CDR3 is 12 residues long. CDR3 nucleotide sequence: TGTGCCAGCAGCGTTGGGTTTGGCGTGGGGTACTTC. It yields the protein CASSVGFGVGYF. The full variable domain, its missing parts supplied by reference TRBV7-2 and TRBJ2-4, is GAGVSQSPSNKVTEKGKDVELRCDPISGHTALYWYRQSLGQGLEFLIYFQGNSAPDKSGLPSDRFSAERTGGSVSTLTIQRTQQEDSAVYLCASSVGFGVGYFGAGTRLSVL.

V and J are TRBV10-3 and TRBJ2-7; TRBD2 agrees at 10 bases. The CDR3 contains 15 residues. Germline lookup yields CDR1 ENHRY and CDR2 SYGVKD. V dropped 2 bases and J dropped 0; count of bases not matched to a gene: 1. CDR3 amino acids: CAISEGLAASYEQYF. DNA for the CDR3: TGTGCCATCAGTGAGGGACTAGCGGCCTCCTACGAGCAGTACTTC.

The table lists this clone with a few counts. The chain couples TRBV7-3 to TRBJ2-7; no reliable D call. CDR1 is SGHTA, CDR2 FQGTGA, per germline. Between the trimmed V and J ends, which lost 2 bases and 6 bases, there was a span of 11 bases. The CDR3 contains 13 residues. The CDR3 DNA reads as TGTGCCAGCAGCTTAGCACCCGGCGGCGAGCAGTACTTC. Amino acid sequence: CASSLAPGGEQYF.

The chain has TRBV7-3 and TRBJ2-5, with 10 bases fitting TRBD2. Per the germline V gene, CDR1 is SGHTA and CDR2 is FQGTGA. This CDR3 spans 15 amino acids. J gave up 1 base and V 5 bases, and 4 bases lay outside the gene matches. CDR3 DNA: TGTGCCAGCAGCCTCCTAGCGGGGGCCCAAGAGACCCAGTACTTC. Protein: CASSLLAGAQETQYF.